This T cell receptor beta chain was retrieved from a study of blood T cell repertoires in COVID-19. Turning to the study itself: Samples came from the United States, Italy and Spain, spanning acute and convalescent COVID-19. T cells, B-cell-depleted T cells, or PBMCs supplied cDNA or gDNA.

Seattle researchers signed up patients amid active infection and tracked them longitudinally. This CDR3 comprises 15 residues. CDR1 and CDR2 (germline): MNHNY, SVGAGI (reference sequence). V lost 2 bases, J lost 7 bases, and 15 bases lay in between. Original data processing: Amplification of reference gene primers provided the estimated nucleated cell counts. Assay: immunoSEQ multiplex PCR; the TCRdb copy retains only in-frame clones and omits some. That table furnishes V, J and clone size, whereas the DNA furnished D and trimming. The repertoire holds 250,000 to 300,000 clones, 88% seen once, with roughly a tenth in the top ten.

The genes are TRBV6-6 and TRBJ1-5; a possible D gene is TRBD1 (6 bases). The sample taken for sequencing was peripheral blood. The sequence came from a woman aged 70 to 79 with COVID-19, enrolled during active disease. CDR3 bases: TGTGCCAGCAGTTACGGGCAGGGGTCAGGGCAGCCCCAGCATTTT. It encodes CASSYGQGSGQPQHF.